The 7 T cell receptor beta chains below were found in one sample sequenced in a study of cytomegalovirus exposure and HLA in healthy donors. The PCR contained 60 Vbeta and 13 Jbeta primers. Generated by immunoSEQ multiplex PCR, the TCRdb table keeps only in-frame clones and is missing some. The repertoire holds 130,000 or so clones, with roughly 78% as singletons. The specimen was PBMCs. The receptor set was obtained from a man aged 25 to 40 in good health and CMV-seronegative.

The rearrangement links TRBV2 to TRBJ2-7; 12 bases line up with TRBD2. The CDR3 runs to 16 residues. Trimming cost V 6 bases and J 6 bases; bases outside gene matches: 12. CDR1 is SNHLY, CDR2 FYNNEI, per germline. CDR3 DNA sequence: TGTGCCAGCAGCCCTCTAGCGGGGGGGCCATACGGCGAGCAGTACTTC. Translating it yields CASSPLAGGPYGEQYF.

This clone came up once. The CDR3 sequence: CASTWTAQETQYF. The CDR3, as DNA: TGTGCCAGCACCTGGACAGCCCAAGAGACCCAGTACTTC. The gene calls are TRBV6-1 and TRBJ2-5; tentative D call: TRBD1 (6 bases). Germline lookup yields CDR1 MNHNS and CDR2 SASEGT. The CDR3 spans 13 residues. V was cut by 7 bases and J by 1 base, with 10 bases left in between.

CDR3 amino acids: CASSLAQGSQPQHF. CDR3 nucleotide sequence: TGTGCCAGCAGCTTAGCGCAGGGCAGTCAGCCCCAGCATTTT. The rearrangement joins TRBV7-2 to TRBJ1-5; weak D call: TRBD1 (5 bases). Germline V lookup: CDR1 SGHTA, CDR2 FQGNSA. The CDR3 has 14 residues. Trimming took 0 bases from V and 6 from J, leaving 9 bases between them.

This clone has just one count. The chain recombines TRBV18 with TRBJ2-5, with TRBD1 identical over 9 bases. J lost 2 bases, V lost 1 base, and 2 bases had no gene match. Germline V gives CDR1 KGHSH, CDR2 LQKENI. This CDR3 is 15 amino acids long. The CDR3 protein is CASSPQTGGQETQYF. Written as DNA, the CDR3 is TGTGCCAGCTCACCACAGACAGGGGGACAAGAGACCCAGTACTTC.

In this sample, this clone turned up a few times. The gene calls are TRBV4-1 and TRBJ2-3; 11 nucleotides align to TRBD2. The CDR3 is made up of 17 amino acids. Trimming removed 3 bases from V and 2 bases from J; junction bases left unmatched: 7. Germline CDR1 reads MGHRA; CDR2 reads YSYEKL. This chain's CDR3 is CASSQRTSGRPTDTQYF. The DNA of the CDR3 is TGCGCCAGCAGCCAGAGAACTAGCGGGAGACCCACAGATACGCAGTATTTT.

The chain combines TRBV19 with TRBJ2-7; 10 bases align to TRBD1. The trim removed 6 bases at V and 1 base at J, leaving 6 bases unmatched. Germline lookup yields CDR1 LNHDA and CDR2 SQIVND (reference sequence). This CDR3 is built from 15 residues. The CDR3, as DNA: TGTGCCAGTAGGGCGGGACAGGGGTTATCCTACGAGCAGTACTTC. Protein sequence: CASRAGQGLSYEQYF.

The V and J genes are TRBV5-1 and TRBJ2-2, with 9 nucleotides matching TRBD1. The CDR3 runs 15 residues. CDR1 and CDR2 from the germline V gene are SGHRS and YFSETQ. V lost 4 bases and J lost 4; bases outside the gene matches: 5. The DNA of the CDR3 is TGCGCCAGCAGCAGGACAGGGGAGGTCACCGGGGAGCTGTTTTTT. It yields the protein CASSRTGEVTGELFF.